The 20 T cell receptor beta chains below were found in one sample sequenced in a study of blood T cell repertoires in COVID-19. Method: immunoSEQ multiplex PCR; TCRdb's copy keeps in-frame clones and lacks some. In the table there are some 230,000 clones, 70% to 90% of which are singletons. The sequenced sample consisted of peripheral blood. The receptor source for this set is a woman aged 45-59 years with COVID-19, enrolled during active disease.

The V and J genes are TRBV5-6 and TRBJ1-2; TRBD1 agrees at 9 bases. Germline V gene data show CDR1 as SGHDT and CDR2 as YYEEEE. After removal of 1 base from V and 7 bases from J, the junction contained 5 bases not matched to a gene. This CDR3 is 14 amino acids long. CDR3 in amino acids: CASSLWGQGGGYTF. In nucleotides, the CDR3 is TGTGCCAGCAGCTTGTGGGGACAGGGAGGTGGCTACACCTTC.

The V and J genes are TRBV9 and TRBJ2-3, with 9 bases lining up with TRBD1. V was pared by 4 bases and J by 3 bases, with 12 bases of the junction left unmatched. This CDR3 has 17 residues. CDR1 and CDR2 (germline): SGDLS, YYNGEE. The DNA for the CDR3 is TGTGCCAGCAGCAAGACAGGGGGATTGACGGGAACAGATACGCAGTATTTT. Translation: CASSKTGGLTGTDTQYF.

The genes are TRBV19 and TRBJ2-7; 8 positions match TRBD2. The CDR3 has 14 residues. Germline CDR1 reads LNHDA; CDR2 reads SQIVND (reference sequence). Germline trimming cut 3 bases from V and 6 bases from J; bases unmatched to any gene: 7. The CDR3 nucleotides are TGTGCCAGTAGTATCGGTCGGGGACTAGGCGAGCAGTACTTC. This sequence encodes CASSIGRGLGEQYF.

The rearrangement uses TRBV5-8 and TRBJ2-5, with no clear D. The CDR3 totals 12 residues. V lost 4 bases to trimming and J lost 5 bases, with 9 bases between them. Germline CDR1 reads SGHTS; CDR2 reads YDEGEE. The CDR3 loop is CASSTYGETQYF. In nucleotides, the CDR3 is TGTGCCAGCAGCACCTACGGGGAGACCCAGTACTTC.

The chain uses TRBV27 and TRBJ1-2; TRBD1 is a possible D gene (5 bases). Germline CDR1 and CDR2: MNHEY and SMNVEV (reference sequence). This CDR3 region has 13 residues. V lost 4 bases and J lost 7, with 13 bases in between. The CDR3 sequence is CASSSQGSGGYTF. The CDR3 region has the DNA TGTGCCAGCAGTTCCCAGGGTAGCGGTGGCTACACCTTC.

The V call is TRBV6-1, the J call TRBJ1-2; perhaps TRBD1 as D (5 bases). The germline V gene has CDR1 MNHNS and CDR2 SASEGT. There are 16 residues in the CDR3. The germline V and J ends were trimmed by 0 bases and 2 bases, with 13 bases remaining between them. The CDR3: CASSEAGWGLNYGYTF. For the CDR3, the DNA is TGTGCCAGCAGTGAAGCAGGGTGGGGCCTGAACTATGGCTACACCTTC.

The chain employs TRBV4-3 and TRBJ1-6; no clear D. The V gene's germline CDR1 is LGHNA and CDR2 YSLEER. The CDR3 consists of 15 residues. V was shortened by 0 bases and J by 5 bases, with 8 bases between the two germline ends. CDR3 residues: CASSQDEANNSPLHF. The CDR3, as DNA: TGCGCCAGCAGCCAAGACGAAGCGAATAATTCACCCCTCCACTTT.

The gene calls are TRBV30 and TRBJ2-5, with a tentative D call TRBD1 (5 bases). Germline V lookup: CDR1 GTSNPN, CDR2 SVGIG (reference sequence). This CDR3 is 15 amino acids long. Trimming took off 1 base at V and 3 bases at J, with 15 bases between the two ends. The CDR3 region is CAWSGGQGRKETQYF. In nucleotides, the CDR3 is TGTGCCTGGAGTGGTGGGCAGGGAAGAAAAGAGACCCAGTACTTC. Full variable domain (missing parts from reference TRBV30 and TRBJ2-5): SQTIHQWPATLVQPVGSPLSLECTVEGTSNPNLYWYRQAAGRGLQLLFYSVGIGQISSEVPQNLSASRPQDRQFILSSKKLLLSDSGFYLCAWSGGQGRKETQYFGPGTRLLVL.

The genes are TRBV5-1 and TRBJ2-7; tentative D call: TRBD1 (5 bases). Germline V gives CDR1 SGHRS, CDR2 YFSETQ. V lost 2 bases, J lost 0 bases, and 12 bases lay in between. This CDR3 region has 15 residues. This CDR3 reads CASSFYTGFSYEQYF. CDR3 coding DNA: TGCGCCAGCAGCTTTTATACAGGATTCTCCTACGAGCAGTACTTC.

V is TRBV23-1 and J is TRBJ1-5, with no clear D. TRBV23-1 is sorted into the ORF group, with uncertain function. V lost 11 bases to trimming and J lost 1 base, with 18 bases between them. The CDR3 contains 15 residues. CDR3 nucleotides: TGCGCCGCAGACCCGGGGAGCGCCAGCAATCAGCCCCAGCATTTT. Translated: CAADPGSASNQPQHF.

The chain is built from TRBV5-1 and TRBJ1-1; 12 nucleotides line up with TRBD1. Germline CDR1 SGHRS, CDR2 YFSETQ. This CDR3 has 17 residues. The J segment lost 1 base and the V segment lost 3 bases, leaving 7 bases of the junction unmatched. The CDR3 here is CASSSGQGAIRNTEAFF. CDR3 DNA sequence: TGCGCCAGCAGCTCGGGACAGGGGGCTATTCGGAACACTGAAGCTTTCTTT. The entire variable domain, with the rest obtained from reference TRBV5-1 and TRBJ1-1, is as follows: KAGVTQTPRYLIKTRGQQVTLSCSPISGHRSVSWYQQTPGQGLQFLFEYFSETQRNKGNFPGRFSGRQFSNSRSEMNVSTLELGDSALYLCASSSGQGAIRNTEAFFGQGTRLTVV.

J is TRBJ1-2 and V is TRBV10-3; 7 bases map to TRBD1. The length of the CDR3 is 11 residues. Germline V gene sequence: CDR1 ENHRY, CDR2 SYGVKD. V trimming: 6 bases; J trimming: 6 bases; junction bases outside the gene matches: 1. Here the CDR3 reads CAIRTGNGYTF. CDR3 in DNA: TGTGCCATCAGGACAGGGAATGGCTACACCTTC.

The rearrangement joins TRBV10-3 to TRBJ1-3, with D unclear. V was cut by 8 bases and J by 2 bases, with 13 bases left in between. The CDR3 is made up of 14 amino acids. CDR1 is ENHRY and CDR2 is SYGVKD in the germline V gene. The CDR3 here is CAIAGFGPGNTIYF. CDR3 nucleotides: TGTGCCATCGCGGGTTTTGGACCTGGAAACACCATATATTTT.

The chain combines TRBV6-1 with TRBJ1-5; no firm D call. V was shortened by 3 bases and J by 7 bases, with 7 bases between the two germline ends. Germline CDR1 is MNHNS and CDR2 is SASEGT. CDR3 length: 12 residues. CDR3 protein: CASSDGGQPQHF. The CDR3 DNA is TGTGCCAGCAGTGATGGAGGGCAGCCCCAGCATTTT.

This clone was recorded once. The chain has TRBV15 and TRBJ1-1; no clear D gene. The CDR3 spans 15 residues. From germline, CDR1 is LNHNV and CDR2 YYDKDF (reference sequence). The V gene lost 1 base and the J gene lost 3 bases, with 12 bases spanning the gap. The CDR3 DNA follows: TGTGCCACCAGCAGAGCCTGGGAGTGGGACACTGAAGCTTTCTTT. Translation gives CATSRAWEWDTEAFF.

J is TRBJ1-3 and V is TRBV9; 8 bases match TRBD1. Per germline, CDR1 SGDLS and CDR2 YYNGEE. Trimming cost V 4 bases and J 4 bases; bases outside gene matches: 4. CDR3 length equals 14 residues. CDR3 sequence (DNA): TGTGCCAGCAGCCCGCGGGACAGGGGAAACACCATATATTTT. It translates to CASSPRDRGNTIYF.

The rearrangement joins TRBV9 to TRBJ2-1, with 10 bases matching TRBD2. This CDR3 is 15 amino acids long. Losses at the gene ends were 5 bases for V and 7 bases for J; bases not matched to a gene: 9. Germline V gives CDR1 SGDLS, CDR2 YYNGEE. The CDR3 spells CASSGSGGARNEQFF. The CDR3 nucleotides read TGTGCCAGCAGTGGAAGCGGGGGGGCAAGGAATGAGCAGTTCTTC.

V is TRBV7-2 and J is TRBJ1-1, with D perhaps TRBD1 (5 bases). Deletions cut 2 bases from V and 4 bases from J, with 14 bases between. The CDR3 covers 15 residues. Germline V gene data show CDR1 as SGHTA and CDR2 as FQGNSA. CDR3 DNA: TGTGCCAGCAGCTTAACGCAGGCAAGGGGCACTGAAGCTTTCTTT. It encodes CASSLTQARGTEAFF.

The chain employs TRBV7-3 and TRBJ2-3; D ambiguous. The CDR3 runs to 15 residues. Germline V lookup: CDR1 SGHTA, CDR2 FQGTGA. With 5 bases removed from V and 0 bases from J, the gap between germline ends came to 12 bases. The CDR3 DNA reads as TGTGCCAGCAGCCCCCAGCAGGCTAGCACAGATACGCAGTATTTT. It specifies CASSPQQASTDTQYF.

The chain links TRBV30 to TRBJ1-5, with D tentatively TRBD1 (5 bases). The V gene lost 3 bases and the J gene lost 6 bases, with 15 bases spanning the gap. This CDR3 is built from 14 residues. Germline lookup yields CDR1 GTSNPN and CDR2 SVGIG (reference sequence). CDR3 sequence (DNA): TGTGCCTGGAGCGCAGTCCAGGGTGGTCAGCCCCAGCATTTT. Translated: CAWSAVQGGQPQHF.